The sequence of this T cell receptor beta chain was determined in a study of blood T cell repertoires in COVID-19. Study in general: Samples of COVID-19 (acute and convalescent) were obtained from the United States, Italy and Spain. Nucleic acid was either cDNA or gDNA, and it came from T cells, B-cell-depleted T cells, or PBMCs.

V was pared by 1 base and J by 3 bases, with 7 bases of the junction left unmatched. This CDR3 has 16 amino acids. Germline lookup yields CDR1 MGHRA and CDR2 YSYEKL. In the original processing: The authors estimated nucleated cell counts from reference gene primer amplification. Using immunoSEQ multiplex PCR, the repertoire was profiled, and TCRdb retains in-frame clones only, with some absent. The V and J calls and clone size come from that table; D and trimming were worked out from the DNA. The sample records about 73,000 clones, roughly four fifths being singletons. The genes are TRBV4-1 and TRBJ2-7, with 9 bases lining up with TRBD2. The TCR originated in a woman in her sixties or seventies with acute or convalescent COVID-19. The sample comprised peripheral blood. CDR3 nucleotides: TGCGCCAGCAGCCAAGGGGCGAGCGGGGGGCACTACGAGCAGTACTTC. This encodes CASSQGASGGHYEQYF.